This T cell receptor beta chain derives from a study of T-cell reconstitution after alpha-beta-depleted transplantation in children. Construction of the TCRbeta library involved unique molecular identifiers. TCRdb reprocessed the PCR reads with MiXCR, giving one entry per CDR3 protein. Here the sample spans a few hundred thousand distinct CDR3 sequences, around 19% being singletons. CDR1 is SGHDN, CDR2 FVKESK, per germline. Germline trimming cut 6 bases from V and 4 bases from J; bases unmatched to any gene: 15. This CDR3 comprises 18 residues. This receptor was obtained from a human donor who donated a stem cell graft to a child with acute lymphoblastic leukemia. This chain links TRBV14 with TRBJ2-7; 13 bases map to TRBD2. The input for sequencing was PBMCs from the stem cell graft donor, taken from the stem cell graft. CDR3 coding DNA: TGTGCCAGCAGTAGAGTGGGAGGACTAGCGGGAGAATCATACGAGCAGTACTTC. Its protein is CASSRVGGLAGESYEQYF.